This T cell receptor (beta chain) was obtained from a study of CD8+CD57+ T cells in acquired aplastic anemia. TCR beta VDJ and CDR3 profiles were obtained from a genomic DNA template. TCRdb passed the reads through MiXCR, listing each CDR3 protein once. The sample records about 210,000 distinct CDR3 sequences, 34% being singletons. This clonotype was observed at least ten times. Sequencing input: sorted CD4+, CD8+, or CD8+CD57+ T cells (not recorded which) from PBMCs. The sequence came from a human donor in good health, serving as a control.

The CDR3 DNA sequence: TGCAGTGCTAGTAAGCAGGGCACGAACTATGGCTACACCTTC. This codes for CSASKQGTNYGYTF. V usage is TRBV20-1 and J usage is TRBJ1-2; weak D call: TRBD1 (5 bases). This CDR3 is 14 amino acids long. The V and J ends lost 3 bases and 2 bases respectively, with 13 bases between them. Germline values: CDR1 DFQATT, CDR2 SNEGSKA (reference sequence).